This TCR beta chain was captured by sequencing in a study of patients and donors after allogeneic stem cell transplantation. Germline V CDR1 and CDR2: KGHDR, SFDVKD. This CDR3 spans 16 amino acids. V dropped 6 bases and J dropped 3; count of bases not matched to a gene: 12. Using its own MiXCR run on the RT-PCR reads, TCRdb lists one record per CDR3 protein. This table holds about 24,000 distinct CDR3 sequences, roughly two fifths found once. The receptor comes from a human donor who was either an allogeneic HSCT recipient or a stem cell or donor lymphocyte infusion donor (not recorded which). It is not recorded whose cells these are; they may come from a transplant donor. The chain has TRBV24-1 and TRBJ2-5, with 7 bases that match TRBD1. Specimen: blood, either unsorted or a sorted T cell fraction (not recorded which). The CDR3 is CATSRPRTGDKETQYF. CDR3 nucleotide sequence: TGTGCCACCAGTCGCCCCCGCACAGGGGATAAAGAGACCCAGTACTTC.